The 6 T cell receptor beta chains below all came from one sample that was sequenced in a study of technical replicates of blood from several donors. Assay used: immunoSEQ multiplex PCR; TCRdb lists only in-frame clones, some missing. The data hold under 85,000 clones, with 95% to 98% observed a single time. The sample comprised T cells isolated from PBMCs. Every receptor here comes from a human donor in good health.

CDR3 coding DNA: TGTGCCAGCAGGGGCGGGATGCTTCAAGAGACCCAGTACTTC. It specifies CASRGGMLQETQYF. The rearrangement links TRBV6-1 to TRBJ2-5; the D gene is possibly TRBD2 (6 bases). The V end was cut by 6 bases, the J end by 2 bases, with 13 bases between. CDR1 and CDR2 from the germline V gene are MNHNS and SASEGT. The CDR3 contains 14 residues.

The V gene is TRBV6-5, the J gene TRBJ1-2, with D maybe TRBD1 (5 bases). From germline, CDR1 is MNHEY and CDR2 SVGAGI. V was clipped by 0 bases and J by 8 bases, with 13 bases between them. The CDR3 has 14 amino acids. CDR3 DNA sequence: TGTGCCAGCAGTTACTCAGGGAACCAGGGCGGCTACACCTTC. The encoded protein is CASSYSGNQGGYTF.

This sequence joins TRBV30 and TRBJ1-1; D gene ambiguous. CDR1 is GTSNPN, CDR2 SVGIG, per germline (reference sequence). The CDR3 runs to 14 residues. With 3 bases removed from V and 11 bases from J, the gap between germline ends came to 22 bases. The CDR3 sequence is CAWSVGRAVLEAFF. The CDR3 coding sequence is TGTGCCTGGAGCGTCGGGAGGGCGGTACTGGAGGCTTTCTTT.

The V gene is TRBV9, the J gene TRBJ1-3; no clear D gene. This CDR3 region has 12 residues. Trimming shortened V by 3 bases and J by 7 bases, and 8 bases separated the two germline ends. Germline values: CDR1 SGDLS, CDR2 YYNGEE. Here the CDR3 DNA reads TGTGCCAGCAGCGCGTGGCAGAACACCATATATTTT. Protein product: CASSAWQNTIYF.

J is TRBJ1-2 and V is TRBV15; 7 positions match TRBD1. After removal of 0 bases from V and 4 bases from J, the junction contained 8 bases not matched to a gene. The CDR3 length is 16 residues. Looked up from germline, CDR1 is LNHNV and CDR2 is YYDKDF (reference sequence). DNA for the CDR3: TGTGCCACCAGCAGAGACACCTCCGGGACAGCCTATGGCTACACCTTC. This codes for CATSRDTSGTAYGYTF. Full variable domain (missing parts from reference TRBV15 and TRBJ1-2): DAMVIQNPRYQVTQFGKPVTLSCSQTLNHNVMYWYQQKSSQAPKLLFHYYDKDFNNEADTPDNFQSRRPNTSFCFLDIRSPGLGDTAMYLCATSRDTSGTAYGYTFGSGTRLTVV.

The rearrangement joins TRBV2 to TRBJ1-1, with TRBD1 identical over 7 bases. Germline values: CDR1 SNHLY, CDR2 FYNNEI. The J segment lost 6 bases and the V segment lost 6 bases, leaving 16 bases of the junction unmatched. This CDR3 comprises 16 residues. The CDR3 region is CASRESNGAQGAEAFF. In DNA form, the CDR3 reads TGTGCCAGCAGAGAATCTAACGGCGCCCAGGGGGCTGAAGCTTTCTTT. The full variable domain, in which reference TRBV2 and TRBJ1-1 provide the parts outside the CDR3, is EPEVTQTPSHQVTQMGQEVILRCVPISNHLYFYWYRQILGQKVEFLVSFYNNEISEKSEIFDDQFSVERPDGSNFTLKIRSTKLEDSAMYFCASRESNGAQGAEAFFGQGTRLTVV.